Sequencing of this T cell receptor (beta chain) was carried out in a study of PD-1 blockade in classical Hodgkin lymphoma. General study results and limits: Newly diagnosed patients were reported to exhibit reduced baseline TCR diversity relative to healthy donors. Differences between repertoires have undefined causes, possibly disease activity or prior therapy.

The table lists this clone with a count of one. The target antigen is unknown. The time point denotes: newly diagnosed, previously untreated cHL patient sample. Comparators were PBMCs taken from newly diagnosed, untreated classical Hodgkin lymphoma. This CDR3 comprises 18 residues. Germline V CDR1 and CDR2: SGHRS, YFSETQ. Trimming took 3 bases from V and 0 from J, leaving 16 bases between them. The method was immunoSEQ multiplex PCR; TCRdb's version includes in-frame clones alone and lacks a portion of them. The data hold tens of thousands of clones, with 93% observed a single time. Material for sequencing was peripheral blood mononuclear cells (PBMCs). The TCR comes from a human donor with classical Hodgkin lymphoma. V gene TRBV5-1 combines with J gene TRBJ1-6, with a tentative D call TRBD1 (5 bases). As DNA, the CDR3 is TGCGCCAGCAGCTCCAGGGAAAGCCTAAGCTCCTATAATTCACCCCTCCACTTT. It specifies CASSSRESLSSYNSPLHF.